This TCR beta chain is drawn from a study of blood T cell repertoires in COVID-19 (dated by TCRdb to 2019 to 2021). In the study overall: Samples covering the acute and convalescent phases of COVID-19 were provided by collaborators in the United States, Italy and Spain. The prospective study material was composed of cDNA or gDNA derived from T cells, B-cell-depleted T cells, or PBMCs. The samples were drawn from the first 160 participants of the ongoing ImmuneRACE study and from over a thousand subjects provided by 6 global collaborators. Where available, HLA class I and class II types were obtained from metadata supplied by the sample provider rather than from assay-based typing. The dataset comprised deeply sampled blood TCRbeta repertoires from subjects exposed to, actively infected with, or recovered from COVID-19. A de-identified subject ID, COVID-19 status, age in years and sex were almost always included in the sample metadata. The repertoires were made available in a free public database intended to serve as a resource for research on the immune response to SARS-CoV-2. Summary of the overall study and its limitations: Clinical and demographic metadata were provided uncurated, with the amount varying by source and participant.

The immunoSEQ Assay, a bias-controlled multiplex PCR, was used to amplify TCRbeta CDR3 regions from genomic DNA. The study's own analysis went as follows. Nucleated cell counts per sample were estimated from amplification of reference gene primers within the assay. To quantify the absolute abundance of each unique TCRbeta CDR3 rearrangement, sequence reads were collapsed and filtered. For each sample, productive Simpson clonality was calculated by taking the square root of Simpson's diversity index across productive rearrangements. The immuneACCESS repertoire file appears here via TCRdb, limited to in-frame rearrangements. These files lack a portion of the clones; in checked studies, under half of the deficit traces to unresolved V genes, and the cause of the others is not known. V and J calls and clone size are those listed in that table; D and trimming were worked out from the DNA. The sample records around 100,000 clones, more than 80% of which are singletons. Of the sample, 2.5% to 3% falls within the top ten clones.

In Seattle, one collaborating source enrolled patients while the infection was active and tracked those patients longitudinally over the course of disease. Each collaborating institution followed its own protocols to collect whole blood in K2EDTA tubes. For TCRbeta analysis, collaborators shipped samples in one of three forms: frozen whole blood, isolated PBMCs, or DNA extracted from either of those sample types. With regard to this clone: Its antigen is currently not known. Per-base qualities were not stored, and no clone one base away is much larger.

Here V drops 2 bases and J drops 8 bases, and the junction holds 5 bases not matched to any gene. The CDR3 starts with the cysteine, ends with the phenylalanine, and has 14 residues. The CDR3 DNA has 42 bases and is translated from base 1. From a lookup of the germline V gene (reference sequence), CDR1 and CDR2 are GTSNPN and SVGIG. The sample taken for sequencing was peripheral blood. The origin of this receptor is a man aged 50 to 59 with COVID-19, enrolled during active disease. The receptor chain draws on TRBV30 and TRBJ1-6, with 8 bases in between that match TRBD1. CDR3 region: CAWSKDRGDSPLHF. The DNA is as follows: TGTGCCTGGAGTAAAGACAGGGGTGATTCACCCCTCCACTTT.